These 12 T cell receptor beta chains came from one sample sequenced in a study of STAT5B mutations in CD4+ large granular lymphocyte leukemia. Some clones are missing from TCRdb's copy, which holds only in-frame ones; the method was immunoSEQ multiplex PCR. This table has around 30,000 clones, about 74% appearing once. The sample consisted of CD4+ T cells from blood buffy coats. These receptors were obtained from a human donor in good health.

V is TRBV5-1 and J is TRBJ2-3; 7 bases fit TRBD1. Unmatched junction bases numbered 5, after V lost 0 bases and J lost 4 bases. This CDR3 comprises 15 residues. CDR1 SGHRS and CDR2 YFSETQ come from the germline V gene. CDR3 loop: CASSLAEGAPDTQYF. The CDR3 DNA is TGCGCCAGCAGCTTGGCCGAGGGGGCCCCAGATACGCAGTATTTT.

The chain uses TRBV4-2 and TRBJ1-1; possibly TRBD1 for D (6 bases). Trimming cost V 1 base and J 1 base, with 16 bases left between them. The CDR3 covers 17 residues. CDR1 is LGHNA and CDR2 is YNFKEQ in the germline V gene. The CDR3 DNA follows: TGTGCCAGCAGCCAAGGGTTCGTGGACAGATCGAACACTGAAGCTTTCTTT. Encoded protein: CASSQGFVDRSNTEAFF.

This chain joins TRBV21-1 and TRBJ1-2; no check of the table's D call, TRBD1, against the DNA was made. TRBV21-1 is marked as a pseudogene. There are 16 residues in the CDR3. The chain's CDR3 is CASSKKGQGLVYGYTF. CDR3 bases: TGTGCCAGCAGCAAAAAAGGACAGGGGCTGGTCTATGGCTACACCTTC.

The chain links TRBV6-5 to TRBJ1-4; D call uncertain. Germline CDR1 reads MNHEY; CDR2 reads SVGAGI. The CDR3 totals 13 residues. Trimming left V 8 bases short and J 5 bases short, with 12 bases between. CDR3 region: CASLDSNNEKLFF. CDR3 DNA: TGTGCCAGCCTGGATTCCAACAATGAAAAACTGTTTTTT.

This clone was found once. The chain carries TRBV5-1 and TRBJ2-7; D may be TRBD2 (6 bases). Germline V gives CDR1 SGHRS, CDR2 YFSETQ. The CDR3 length is 15 residues. Trimming took off 0 bases at V and 1 base at J, with 11 bases between the two ends. CDR3 DNA: TGCGCCAGCAGCTTGGGACCTAGCGAGTCCTACGAGCAGTACTTC. Protein product: CASSLGPSESYEQYF.

The V call is TRBV5-1, the J call TRBJ1-2, with D perhaps TRBD1 (6 bases). V lost 0 bases and J 2 bases, leaving 14 bases between the germline ends. The CDR3 totals 16 residues. Germline values: CDR1 SGHRS, CDR2 YFSETQ. As DNA, the CDR3 is TGCGCCAGCAGCTTGGAGGCGGGGGCGCTGAACTATGGCTACACCTTC. Translation: CASSLEAGALNYGYTF. The entire variable domain, with the rest obtained from reference TRBV5-1 and TRBJ1-2, is as follows: KAGVTQTPRYLIKTRGQQVTLSCSPISGHRSVSWYQQTPGQGLQFLFEYFSETQRNKGNFPGRFSGRQFSNSRSEMNVSTLELGDSALYLCASSLEAGALNYGYTFGSGTRLTVV.

V gene TRBV10-3 combines with J gene TRBJ2-7; 7 bases map to TRBD2. Trimming cost V 7 bases and J 2 bases; bases outside gene matches: 14. The CDR3 runs to 16 residues. Germline-derived CDR1 and CDR2 are ENHRY and SYGVKD. This chain's CDR3 is CAIMGVYSGPTYEQYF. The DNA for the CDR3 is TGTGCCATCATGGGTGTTTATAGCGGGCCAACCTACGAGCAGTACTTC.

In DNA form, the CDR3 reads TGTGCCAGCGCCTTCCCGGGAGCGCAAGAGACCCAGTACTTC. It encodes CASAFPGAQETQYF. The chain carries TRBV6-1 and TRBJ2-5; TRBD2 might be the D (6 bases). Germline-derived CDR1 and CDR2 are MNHNS and SASEGT. The V end lost 8 bases, the J end lost 2 bases, and 15 bases lay between the germline ends. The CDR3 is made up of 14 amino acids.

The V gene is TRBV2, the J gene TRBJ2-6; D may be TRBD2 (5 bases). Trimming shortened V by 7 bases and J by 3 bases, and 13 bases separated the two germline ends. The V gene's germline CDR1 is SNHLY and CDR2 FYNNEI. This CDR3 is 15 amino acids long. CDR3 loop: CASNEGLFGANVLTF. The DNA for the CDR3 is TGTGCCAGCAACGAGGGCCTTTTTGGGGCCAACGTCCTGACTTTC. Full variable domain (remainder filled in from reference TRBV2 and TRBJ2-6): EPEVTQTPSHQVTQMGQEVILRCVPISNHLYFYWYRQILGQKVEFLVSFYNNEISEKSEIFDDQFSVERPDGSNFTLKIRSTKLEDSAMYFCASNEGLFGANVLTFGAGSRLTVL.

The CDR3: CASSQGRGLNTGELFF. CDR3 DNA: TGTGCCAGCAGCCAAGGGAGGGGATTGAACACCGGGGAGCTGTTTTTT. V and J are TRBV4-2 and TRBJ2-2, with a possible D match to TRBD2 (6 bases). V dropped 1 base and J dropped 1 base, with 10 bases sitting between them. The CDR3 length is 16 residues. CDR1 LGHNA and CDR2 YNFKEQ come from the germline V gene.

The genes are TRBV4-3 and TRBJ2-2; maybe TRBD1 (5 bases). Deletions cut 9 bases from V and 0 bases from J, with 17 bases between. The germline V gene encodes CDR1 LGHNA and CDR2 YSLEER. The CDR3 has 16 residues. This CDR3 reads CARKQECATNTGELFF. CDR3 coding DNA: TGCGCCAGGAAACAGGAGTGCGCCACGAACACCGGGGAGCTGTTTTTT.

The chain links TRBV6-4 to TRBJ1-2; 9 nucleotides align to TRBD1. J lost 4 bases, V lost 4 bases, and 7 bases had no gene match. CDR3 length equals 15 residues. The germline V gene encodes CDR1 MRHNA and CDR2 SNTAGT. CDR3 sequence reads: CASSAKTGGGYGYTF. CDR3 sequence (DNA): TGTGCCAGCAGTGCTAAAACAGGGGGCGGCTATGGCTACACCTTC.